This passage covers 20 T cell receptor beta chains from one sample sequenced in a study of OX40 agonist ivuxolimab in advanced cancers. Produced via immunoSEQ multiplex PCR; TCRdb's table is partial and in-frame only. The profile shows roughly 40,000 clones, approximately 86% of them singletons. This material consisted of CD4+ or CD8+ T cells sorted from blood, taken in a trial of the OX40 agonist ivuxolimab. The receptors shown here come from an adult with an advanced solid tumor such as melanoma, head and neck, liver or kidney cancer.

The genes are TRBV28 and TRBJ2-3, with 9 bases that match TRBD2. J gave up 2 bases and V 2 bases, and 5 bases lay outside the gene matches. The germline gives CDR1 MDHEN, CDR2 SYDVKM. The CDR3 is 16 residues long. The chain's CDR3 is CASSLMVAGDTDTQYF. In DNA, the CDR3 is TGTGCCAGCAGTTTAATGGTAGCGGGGGACACAGATACGCAGTATTTT.

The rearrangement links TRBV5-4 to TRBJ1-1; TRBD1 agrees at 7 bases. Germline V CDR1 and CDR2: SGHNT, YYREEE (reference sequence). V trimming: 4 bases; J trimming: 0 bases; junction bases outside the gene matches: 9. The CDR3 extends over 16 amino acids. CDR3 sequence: CASSPHPGQLNTEAFF. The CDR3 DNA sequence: TGTGCCAGCAGCCCTCACCCGGGACAGCTGAACACTGAAGCTTTCTTT. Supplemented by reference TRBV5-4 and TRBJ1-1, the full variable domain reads ETGVTQSPTHLIKTRGQQVTLRCSSQSGHNTVSWYQQALGQGPQFIFQYYREEENGRGNFPPRFSGLQFPNYSSELNVNALELDDSALYLCASSPHPGQLNTEAFFGQGTRLTVV.

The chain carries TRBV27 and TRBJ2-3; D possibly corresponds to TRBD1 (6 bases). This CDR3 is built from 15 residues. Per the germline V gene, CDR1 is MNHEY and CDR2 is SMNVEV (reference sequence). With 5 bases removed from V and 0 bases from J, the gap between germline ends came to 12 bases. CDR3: CASSPGTTSTDTQYF. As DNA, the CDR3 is TGTGCCAGCAGTCCCGGGACAACTAGCACAGATACGCAGTATTTT.

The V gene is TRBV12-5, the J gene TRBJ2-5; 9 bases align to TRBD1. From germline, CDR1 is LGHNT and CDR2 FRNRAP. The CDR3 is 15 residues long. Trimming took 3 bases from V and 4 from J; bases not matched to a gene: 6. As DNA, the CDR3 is TGTGCTAGTGGTTTCTCTGGGACAGGGAGAGAGACCCAGTACTTC. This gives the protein CASGFSGTGRETQYF.

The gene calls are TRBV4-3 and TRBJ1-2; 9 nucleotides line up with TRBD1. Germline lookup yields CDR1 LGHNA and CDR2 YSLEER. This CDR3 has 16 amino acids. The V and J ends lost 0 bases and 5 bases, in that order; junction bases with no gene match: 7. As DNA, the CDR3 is TGCGCCAGCAGCCAAGATCCGAGGACAGGGGAATATGGCTACACCTTC. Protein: CASSQDPRTGEYGYTF.

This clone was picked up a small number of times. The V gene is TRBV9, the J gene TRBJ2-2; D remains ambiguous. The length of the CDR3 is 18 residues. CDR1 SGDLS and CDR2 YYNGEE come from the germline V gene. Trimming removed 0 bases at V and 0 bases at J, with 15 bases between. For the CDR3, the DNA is TGTGCCAGCAGCGTAGATCCCAAACCCCGAACGAACACCGGGGAGCTGTTTTTT. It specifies CASSVDPKPRTNTGELFF.

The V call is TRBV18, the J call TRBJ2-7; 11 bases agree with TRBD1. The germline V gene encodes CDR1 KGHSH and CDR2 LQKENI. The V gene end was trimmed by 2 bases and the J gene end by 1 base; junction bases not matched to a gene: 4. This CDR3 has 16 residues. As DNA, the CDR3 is TGTGCCAGCTCACCAAAGGGACAGGGGGAATCCTACGAGCAGTACGTC. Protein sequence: CASSPKGQGESYEQYV.

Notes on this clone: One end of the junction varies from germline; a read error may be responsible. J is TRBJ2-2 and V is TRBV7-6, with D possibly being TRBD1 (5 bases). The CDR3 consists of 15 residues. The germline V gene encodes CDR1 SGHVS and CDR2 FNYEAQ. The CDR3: CASSLRSDNNGELFF. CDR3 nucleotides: TGTGCCAGCAGCTTGAGGTCGGACAACAACGGGGAGCTGTTTTTT.

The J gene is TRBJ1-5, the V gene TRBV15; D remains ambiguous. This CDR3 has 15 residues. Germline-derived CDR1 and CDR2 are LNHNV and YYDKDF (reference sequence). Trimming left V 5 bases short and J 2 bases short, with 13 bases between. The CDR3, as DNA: TGTGCCACCAGCCCCCGACCCAGCGGCAATCAGCCCCAGCATTTT. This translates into CATSPRPSGNQPQHF.

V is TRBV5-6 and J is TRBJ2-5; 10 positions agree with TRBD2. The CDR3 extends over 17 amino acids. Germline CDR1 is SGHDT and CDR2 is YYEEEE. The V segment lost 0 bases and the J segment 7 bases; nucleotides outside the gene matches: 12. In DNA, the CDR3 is TGTGCCAGCAGCTTGGCCGGGAGAGCGGGGGGGCCAGGGACCCAGTACTTC. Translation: CASSLAGRAGGPGTQYF.

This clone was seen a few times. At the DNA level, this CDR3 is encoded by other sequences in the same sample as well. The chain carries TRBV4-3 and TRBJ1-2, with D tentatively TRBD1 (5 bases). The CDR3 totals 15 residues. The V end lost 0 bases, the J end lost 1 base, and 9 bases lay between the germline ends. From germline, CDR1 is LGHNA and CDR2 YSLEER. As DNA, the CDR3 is TGCGCCAGCAGCCAAGAGCAAGACAGTAACTATGGCTACACCTTC. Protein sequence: CASSQEQDSNYGYTF.

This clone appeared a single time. CDR3 sequence reads: CSAKPFQHF. DNA for the CDR3: TGCAGTGCCAAACCATTCCAGCATTTT. The chain is built from TRBV20-1 and TRBJ1-5; unclear D gene. The ends were cut back, 6 bases at V and 12 bases at J, with 9 bases in the middle. CDR1 is DFQATT and CDR2 is SNEGSKA in the germline V gene (reference sequence). This CDR3 is built from 9 residues.

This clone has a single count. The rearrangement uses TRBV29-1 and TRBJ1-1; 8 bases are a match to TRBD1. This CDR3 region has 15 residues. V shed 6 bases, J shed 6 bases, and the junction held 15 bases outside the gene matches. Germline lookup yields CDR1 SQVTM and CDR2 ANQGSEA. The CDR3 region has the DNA TGCAGCGTAGCTGGGCGGGACAGGTCGGGCGCTGAAGCTTTCTTT. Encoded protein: CSVAGRDRSGAEAFF. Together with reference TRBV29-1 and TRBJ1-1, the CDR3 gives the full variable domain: SAVISQKPSRDICQRGTSLTIQCQVDSQVTMMFWYRQQPGQSLTLIATANQGSEATYESGFVIDKFPISRPNLTFSTLTVSNMSPEDSSIYLCSVAGRDRSGAEAFFGQGTRLTVV.

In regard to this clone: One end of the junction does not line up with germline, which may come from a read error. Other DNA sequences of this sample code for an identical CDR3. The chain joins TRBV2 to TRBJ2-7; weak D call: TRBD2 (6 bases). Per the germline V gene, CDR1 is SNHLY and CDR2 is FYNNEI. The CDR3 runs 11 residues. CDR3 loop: CASRGGYEQYF. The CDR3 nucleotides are TGTGCCAGCCGGGGAGGCTACGAGCAATACTTC. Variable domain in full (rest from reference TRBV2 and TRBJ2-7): EPEVTQTPSHQVTQMGQEVILRCVPISNHLYFYWYRQILGQKVEFLVSFYNNEISEKSEIFDDQFSVERPDGSNFTLKIRSTKLEDSAMYFCASRGGYEQYFGPGTRLTVT.

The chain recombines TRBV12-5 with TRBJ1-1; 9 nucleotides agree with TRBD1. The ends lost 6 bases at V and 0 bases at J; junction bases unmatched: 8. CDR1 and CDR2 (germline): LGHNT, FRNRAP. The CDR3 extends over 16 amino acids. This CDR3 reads CASGLTGTGMNTEAFF. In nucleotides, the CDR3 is TGTGCTAGTGGCTTGACCGGGACAGGGATGAACACTGAAGCTTTCTTT. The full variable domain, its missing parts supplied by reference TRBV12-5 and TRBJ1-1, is DARVTQTPRHKVTEMGQEVTMRCQPILGHNTVFWYRQTMMQGLELLAYFRNRAPLDDSGMPKDRFSAEMPDATLATLKIQPSEPRDSAVYFCASGLTGTGMNTEAFFGQGTRLTVV.

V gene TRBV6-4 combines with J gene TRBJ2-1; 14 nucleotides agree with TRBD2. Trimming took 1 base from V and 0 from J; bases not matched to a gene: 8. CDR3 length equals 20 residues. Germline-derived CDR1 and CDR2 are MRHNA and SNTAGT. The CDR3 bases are TGTGCCAGCAGTGACTTCGGACTAGCGGGGGGCCTTAGCTCCTACAATGAGCAGTTCTTC. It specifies CASSDFGLAGGLSSYNEQFF.

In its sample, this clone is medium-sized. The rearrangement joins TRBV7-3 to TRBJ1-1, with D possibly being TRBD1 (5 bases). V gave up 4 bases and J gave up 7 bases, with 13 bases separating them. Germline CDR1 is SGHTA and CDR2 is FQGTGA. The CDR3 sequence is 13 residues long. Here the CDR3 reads CASSSGPGREAFF. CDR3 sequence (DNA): TGTGCCAGCAGCTCCGGACCGGGGCGTGAAGCTTTCTTT.

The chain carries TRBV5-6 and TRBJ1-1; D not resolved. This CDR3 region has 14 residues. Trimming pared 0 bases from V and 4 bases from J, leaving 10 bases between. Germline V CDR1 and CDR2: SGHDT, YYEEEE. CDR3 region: CASSLGVKRTEAFF. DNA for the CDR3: TGTGCCAGCAGCTTGGGTGTCAAGCGCACTGAAGCTTTCTTT.

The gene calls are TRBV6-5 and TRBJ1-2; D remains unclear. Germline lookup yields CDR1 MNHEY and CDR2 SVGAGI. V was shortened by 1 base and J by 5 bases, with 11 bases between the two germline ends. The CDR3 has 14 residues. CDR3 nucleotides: TGTGCCAGCAGTTACTTCGGACGGTGGTATGGCTACACCTTC. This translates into CASSYFGRWYGYTF.

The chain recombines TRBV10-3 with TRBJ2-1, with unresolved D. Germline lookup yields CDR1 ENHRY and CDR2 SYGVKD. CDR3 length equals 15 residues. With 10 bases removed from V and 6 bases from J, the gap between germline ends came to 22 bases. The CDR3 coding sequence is TGTGCCACCGTAATTTCAGAGACCTACCTCAATGAGCAGTTCTTC. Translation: CATVISETYLNEQFF.